What follows are 18 T cell receptor beta chains derived from one specimen sequenced in a study of blood T cell repertoires in COVID-19. The repertoire was sequenced with immunoSEQ multiplex PCR; TCRdb's copy has only in-frame clones and lacks some. In the table there are 300,000 to 400,000 clones, 80% to 90% of which are singletons. The specimen was peripheral blood. The receptor set was obtained from a woman aged 45-60 years with COVID-19, enrolled during active disease.

This clone was seen once. The V gene is TRBV4-2, the J gene TRBJ1-3; perhaps TRBD1 as D (5 bases). In germline, CDR1 is LGHNA, CDR2 YNFKEQ. The CDR3 covers 14 residues. Deletions cut 11 bases from V and 0 bases from J, with 14 bases between. In DNA form, the CDR3 reads TGTGCCGTACAAGGGGACTCCTCTGGAAACACCATATATTTT. As protein: CAVQGDSSGNTIYF.

The rearrangement uses TRBV7-2 and TRBJ2-3, with 10 nucleotides matching TRBD2. This CDR3 spans 19 amino acids. Germline CDR1 reads SGHTA; CDR2 reads FQGNSA. Losses at the gene ends were 4 bases for V and 3 bases for J; bases not matched to a gene: 16. In DNA form, the CDR3 reads TGTGCCAGCAGCTCAGCTGGGGCGGCTAGCGGGAGTATGACAGATACGCAGTATTTT. Protein sequence: CASSSAGAASGSMTDTQYF.

This sequence joins TRBV2 and TRBJ2-1; the D is unclear. The CDR3 has 13 amino acids. Trimming cost V 1 base and J 4 bases, with 5 bases left between them. Germline CDR1 SNHLY, CDR2 FYNNEI. CDR3 DNA: TGTGCCAGCAGTGAAGTGAGTTACAATGAGCAGTTCTTC. As protein: CASSEVSYNEQFF.

The V call is TRBV5-1, the J call TRBJ2-3; TRBD1 is a possible D gene (5 bases). Germline V CDR1 and CDR2: SGHRS, YFSETQ. With 0 bases removed from V and 0 bases from J, the gap between germline ends came to 8 bases. The CDR3 contains 15 residues. The CDR3 spells CASSLDRPSTDTQYF. CDR3 sequence (DNA): TGCGCCAGCAGCTTGGACAGGCCTAGCACAGATACGCAGTATTTT.

This rearrangement joins TRBV19 to TRBJ1-5, with 7 bases aligning to TRBD1. Germline V gene sequence: CDR1 LNHDA, CDR2 SQIVND (reference sequence). This CDR3 spans 17 amino acids. V was clipped by 4 bases and J by 4 bases; unmatched bases: 13. In DNA, the CDR3 is TGTGCCAGTAGTAGGGATGGCCAGGGGGTATGGAATCAGCCCCAGCATTTT. Translating it yields CASSRDGQGVWNQPQHF.

A single count supports this clone. This same CDR3 is encoded by further DNA sequences in the sample. This sequence joins TRBV6-5 and TRBJ1-1, with D maybe TRBD1 (5 bases). CDR3 size: 14 residues. The V gene lost 2 bases and the J gene lost 1 base, with 8 bases spanning the gap. Per germline, CDR1 MNHEY and CDR2 SVGAGI. CDR3 in amino acids: CASSYRTGNTEAFF. The CDR3, as DNA: TGTGCCAGCAGTTACCGTACAGGGAACACTGAAGCTTTCTTT.

This chain uses TRBV12-5 with TRBJ2-7, with 7 bases that match TRBD2. Trimming at V came to 5 bases and at J to 5 bases, leaving 6 bases not matched to a gene. The CDR3 sequence is 13 residues long. CDR1 and CDR2 from the germline V gene are LGHNT and FRNRAP. CDR3 sequence reads: CASGTSGGNEQYF. The CDR3 coding sequence is TGTGCTAGTGGTACGTCGGGGGGAAACGAGCAGTACTTC.

This clone was picked up one time. The J gene is TRBJ2-7, the V gene TRBV5-1; 16 positions match TRBD2. The length of the CDR3 is 16 residues. From germline, CDR1 is SGHRS and CDR2 YFSETQ. V was clipped by 4 bases and J by 7 bases; unmatched bases: 8. This chain's CDR3 is CASSPGLAGGPGEQYF. The CDR3 region has the DNA TGCGCCAGCAGCCCGGGACTAGCGGGAGGGCCAGGGGAGCAGTACTTC.

The rearrangement joins TRBV18 to TRBJ1-1, with no clear D. Germline CDR1 KGHSH, CDR2 LQKENI. The CDR3 sequence is 15 residues long. Trimming took 3 bases from V and 4 from J, leaving 15 bases between them. The CDR3 region is CASSPNSGRGTEAFF. CDR3 DNA sequence: TGTGCCAGCTCACCCAACTCGGGTCGGGGCACTGAAGCTTTCTTT. Full variable domain (remainder filled in from reference TRBV18 and TRBJ1-1): NAGVMQNPRHLVRRRGQEARLRCSPMKGHSHVYWYRQLPEEGLKFMVYLQKENIIDESGMPKERFSAEFPKEGPSILRIQQVVRGDSAAYFCASSPNSGRGTEAFFGQGTRLTVV.

This chain links TRBV30 with TRBJ2-1; 16 bases agree with TRBD2. The ends lost 2 bases at V and 8 bases at J; junction bases unmatched: 6. CDR1 is GTSNPN and CDR2 is SVGIG in the germline V gene (reference sequence). The CDR3 is made up of 16 amino acids. Written as DNA, the CDR3 is TGTGCCTGGAGTCCGGGACTAGCGGGAGGGTTCGATGAGCAGTTCTTC. Protein product: CAWSPGLAGGFDEQFF.

This chain connects TRBV4-2 to TRBJ2-3; 8 bases line up with TRBD2. Germline trimming cut 3 bases from V and 5 bases from J; bases unmatched to any gene: 10. CDR1 and CDR2 (germline): LGHNA, YNFKEQ. The CDR3 loop spans 16 amino acids. Here the CDR3 DNA reads TGTGCCAGCAGCCAGGCCAAAGCGGGAGCTGTAGATACGCAGTATTTT. Translation gives CASSQAKAGAVDTQYF.

This chain links TRBV27 with TRBJ2-7, with 7 nucleotides matching TRBD1. This CDR3 is built from 13 residues. Germline V gene sequence: CDR1 MNHEY, CDR2 SMNVEV (reference sequence). With V trimmed by 5 bases and J by 2 bases, 3 bases remained unmatched. CDR3 nucleotide sequence: TGTGCCAGCAGTGGGGACAGTACCTACGAGCAGTACTTC. Translating it yields CASSGDSTYEQYF.

This clone was counted a single time. The same CDR3 arises from other DNA sequences in this sample as well. V and J are TRBV30 and TRBJ1-4; 8 nucleotides align to TRBD1. Germline V gene lookup returns CDR1 GTSNPN and CDR2 SVGIG (reference sequence). The CDR3 length is 13 residues. V lost 3 bases, J lost 7 bases, and 4 bases stayed unmatched. The CDR3 sequence is CAWSGQGGEKLFF. DNA of the CDR3: TGTGCCTGGAGCGGACAGGGTGGTGAAAAACTGTTTTTT.

V gene TRBV30 combines with J gene TRBJ1-5, with TRBD1 identical over 8 bases. CDR1 GTSNPN and CDR2 SVGIG come from the germline V gene (reference sequence). This CDR3 spans 13 amino acids. Trimming at V came to 0 bases and at J to 7 bases, leaving 2 bases not matched to a gene. In nucleotides, the CDR3 is TGTGCCTGGAGTGTTGACAGGGGCCAGCCCCAGCATTTT. It translates to CAWSVDRGQPQHF.

The chain couples TRBV11-3 to TRBJ2-3; 12 nucleotides match TRBD2. This CDR3 comprises 15 residues. The V and J ends lost 1 base and 4 bases, in that order; junction bases with no gene match: 0. Germline V gene lookup returns CDR1 SGHNT and CDR2 YENEEA. The CDR3 spells CASSLGLAGADTQYF. In nucleotides, the CDR3 is TGTGCCAGCAGCTTAGGACTAGCGGGAGCAGATACGCAGTATTTT.

This chain connects TRBV4-1 to TRBJ1-5, with 12 bases identical to TRBD1. There are 17 residues in the CDR3. Germline V lookup: CDR1 MGHRA, CDR2 YSYEKL. The V segment lost 8 bases and the J segment 0 bases; nucleotides outside the gene matches: 8. The CDR3 here is CASVPGQGAGSNQPQHF. CDR3 in DNA: TGCGCCAGCGTGCCGGGACAGGGGGCTGGTAGCAATCAGCCCCAGCATTTT.

The genes are TRBV13 and TRBJ2-3; 13 bases are a match to TRBD2. CDR1 PRHDT and CDR2 FYEKMQ come from the germline V gene (reference sequence). V was clipped by 5 bases and J by 3 bases; unmatched bases: 14. The CDR3 spans 19 residues. DNA of the CDR3: TGTGCCAGCAGCCACACTAGCGGGAGGGCCCCAATCCCTACAGATACGCAGTATTTT. Translating it yields CASSHTSGRAPIPTDTQYF. Full variable domain (outside the CDR3, taken from reference TRBV13 and TRBJ2-3): AAGVIQSPRHLIKEKRETATLKCYPIPRHDTVYWYQQGPGQDPQFLISFYEKMQSDKGSIPDRFSAQQFSDYHSELNMSSLELGDSALYFCASSHTSGRAPIPTDTQYFGPGTRLTVL.

This clone appeared many times. V is TRBV19 and J is TRBJ2-5; possibly TRBD1 for D (5 bases). This CDR3 region has 15 residues. Trimming cost V 4 bases and J 4 bases, with 16 bases left between them. The V gene's germline CDR1 is LNHDA and CDR2 SQIVND (reference sequence). The CDR3 region is CASSTAVAGSETQYF. CDR3 bases: TGTGCCAGTAGTACGGCTGTGGCAGGGTCAGAGACCCAGTACTTC. The whole variable domain, remainder taken from reference TRBV19 and TRBJ2-5, is DGGITQSPKYLFRKEGQNVTLSCEQNLNHDAMYWYRQDPGQGLRLIYYSQIVNDFQKGDIAEGYSVSREKKESFPLTVTSAQKNPTAFYLCASSTAVAGSETQYFGPGTRLLVL.